Listed here are 13 T cell receptor beta chains from one sample, sequenced in a study of T cell clonality in common variable immunodeficiency. Profiling relied on immunoSEQ multiplex PCR, and the TCRdb table lists in-frame clones only, not all of them. This sample carries about 60,000 clones, none of them present only once. The sequencing input was peripheral blood mononuclear cells. These receptor sequences come from a person between 18 and 75 years old in good health.

This clone was detected ten times or more. The read ends 3 residues shy of where the CDR3 ends; the end is completed using the germline J gene. The rearrangement joins TRBV30 to TRBJ1-2; D might be TRBD1 (6 bases). The V gene lost 5 bases and the J gene lost 4 bases, with 8 bases spanning the gap. The CDR3 length is 11 residues. The germline gives CDR1 GTSNPN, CDR2 SVGIG (reference sequence). The CDR3 protein is CAWGQFYGYTF. The CDR3 DNA, read in part, is TGTGCCTGGGGACAGTTCTATGGC.

This clone was recorded at least ten times. The DNA ends 3 residues before the CDR3 does, and the rest of the CDR3 is filled in from the germline J gene. The chain links TRBV28 to TRBJ2-7; 8 positions agree with TRBD1. Trimming cost V 2 bases and J 5 bases; bases outside gene matches: 2. This CDR3 contains 13 residues. Germline V lookup: CDR1 MDHEN, CDR2 SYDVKM. This CDR3 is CASSLGQGNEQYF. The CDR3 bases that were read are TGTGCCAGCAGTTTAGGACAGGGTAACGAG.

This clone has at least ten counts. Partial CDR3 DNA: TGTGCCAGCAGCCGCCGGACAGCTCTGGATACG. Amino acid sequence: CASSRRTALDT. The CDR3 in full is CASSRRTALDTQYF. This chain connects TRBV7-2 to TRBJ2-3; maybe TRBD1 (6 bases). The CDR3 end falls 3 residues outside the read, so it is completed with the germline J gene. Per germline, CDR1 SGHTA and CDR2 FQGNSA. There are 14 residues in the CDR3. The V end lost 5 bases, the J end lost 6 bases, and 15 bases lay between the germline ends.

This clone showed up many times. Read sequence stops 3 residues before the CDR3 end, and the germline J gene provides the missing end. The gene calls are TRBV28 and TRBJ1-4; tentative D call: TRBD1 (6 bases). The V end lost 6 bases, the J end lost 5 bases, and 13 bases lay between the germline ends. The CDR3 spans 14 residues. Germline V gene sequence: CDR1 MDHEN, CDR2 SYDVKM. CDR3 DNA (partial): TGTGCCAGCAGAATACAGGGACCCAATGAAAAA. This gives the protein CASRIQGPNEK. The entire CDR3 is CASRIQGPNEKLFF.

This clone was picked up many times. Read sequence stops 3 residues before the CDR3 end, and the germline J gene provides the missing end. The rearrangement links TRBV28 to TRBJ2-2; no firm D call. Germline V gene data show CDR1 as MDHEN and CDR2 as SYDVKM. V lost 5 bases to trimming and J lost 2 bases, with 6 bases between them. The CDR3 spans 13 residues. CDR3 in amino acids: CASSDLNTGELFF. CDR3 DNA (partial): TGTGCCAGCAGTGATCTAAACACCGGGGAG.

This clone was seen many times. Read coverage stops 3 residues before the CDR3 terminus; the germline J gene supplies the remainder. This chain links TRBV18 with TRBJ2-7; 7 bases align to TRBD1. CDR3 length: 14 residues. V was clipped by 6 bases and J by 2 bases; unmatched bases: 7. Germline V gives CDR1 KGHSH, CDR2 LQKENI. The chain's CDR3 is CASSIDGQAYEQYF. The sequenced CDR3 bases are TGTGCCAGCTCCATTGATGGACAGGCCTACGAG.

This clone has a count of ten or more. Read sequence stops 3 residues before the CDR3 end, and the germline J gene provides the missing end. This rearrangement joins TRBV20-1 to TRBJ1-2; D ambiguous. CDR3 size: 15 residues. CDR1 and CDR2 from the germline V gene are DFQATT and SNEGSKA (reference sequence). The germline V and J ends were trimmed by 6 bases and 2 bases, with 19 bases remaining between them. CDR3 region: CSASYYRYGNYGYTF. Incomplete CDR3 DNA: TGCAGTGCCTCGTACTATCGATATGGGAACTATGGC.

This clone was seen at least ten times. The CDR3 end is not reached by the read, which stops 3 residues before it; the germline J gene fills it in. This sequence joins TRBV5-1 and TRBJ2-1; 11 positions agree with TRBD2. The germline CDR1 and CDR2 sequences are SGHRS and YFSETQ. V was clipped by 0 bases and J by 8 bases; unmatched bases: 4. The CDR3 is 15 amino acids. Here the CDR3 reads CASSLGLAGRDEQFF. The CDR3 bases that were read are TGCGCCAGCAGCTTGGGACTAGCGGGAAGGGATGAG.

This clone was seen repeatedly, ten times or more. From the germline J gene comes the end of the CDR3, since the read stops 3 residues before it. V and J are TRBV5-1 and TRBJ2-7, with TRBD2 identical over 8 bases. V shed 0 bases, J shed 6 bases, and the junction held 8 bases outside the gene matches. Germline-derived CDR1 and CDR2 are SGHRS and YFSETQ. This CDR3 is built from 15 residues. The DNA read from the CDR3 is TGCGCCAGCAGCTTGGAGGCAGCGGGAGTCGCCGAG. Its protein product is CASSLEAAGVAE. Given in full, the CDR3 is CASSLEAAGVAEQYF.

This clone was recorded many times. At one end, the junction sequence differs from germline, possibly due to a read error. The CDR3 end lies 3 residues beyond the end of the read and is filled in from the germline J gene. The rearrangement joins TRBV7-7 to TRBJ2-3; 8 bases map to TRBD2. The CDR3 loop spans 13 amino acids. In germline, CDR1 is SSHAT, CDR2 FNYEAQ (reference sequence). The CDR3: CASSEAGADTQYF. The DNA read from the CDR3 is TGTGCTAGCAGCGAAGCGGGAGCAGATACG.

This clone has a count of ten or more. The read halts 3 residues ahead of the CDR3 end, with the missing end drawn from the germline J gene. The chain links TRBV30 to TRBJ2-1; 9 nucleotides match TRBD2. The CDR3 runs 14 residues. CDR1 and CDR2 from the germline V gene are GTSNPN and SVGIG (reference sequence). V lost 0 bases, J lost 9 bases, and 6 bases stayed unmatched. The CDR3 is CAWSVGTSPTEQFF. CDR3 DNA, as far as it was read: TGTGCCTGGAGTGTAGGGACTAGCCCAACTGAG. The full variable domain, in which reference TRBV30 and TRBJ2-1 provide the parts outside the CDR3, is SQTIHQWPATLVQPVGSPLSLECTVEGTSNPNLYWYRQAAGRGLQLLFYSVGIGQISSEVPQNLSASRPQDRQFILSSKKLLLSDSGFYLCAWSVGTSPTEQFFGPGTRLTVL.

This clone was counted ten times or more. The read halts 3 residues ahead of the CDR3 end, with the missing end drawn from the germline J gene. The V gene is TRBV4-1, the J gene TRBJ2-7, with 7 bases matching TRBD2. Germline CDR1 MGHRA, CDR2 YSYEKL. The CDR3 has 16 residues. J lost 0 bases, V lost 1 base, and 6 bases had no gene match. CDR3 sequence: CASSQVSGTSSYEQYF. CDR3 bases read: TGCGCCAGCAGCCAAGTGAGCGGGACTTCCTCCTACGAG.

This clone has at least ten counts. The read falls 3 residues short of the CDR3 end, and the missing part is taken from the germline J gene. The rearrangement joins TRBV20-1 to TRBJ2-1; 13 nucleotides line up with TRBD2. Germline values: CDR1 DFQATT, CDR2 SNEGSKA (reference sequence). J lost 8 bases, V lost 0 bases, and 7 bases had no gene match. The CDR3 spans 16 residues. The sequenced part of the CDR3 DNA is TGCAGTGCTAGAGACACAAGGACTAGCGGGAGATATGAG. Its translation: CSARDTRTSGRYE. The entire CDR3 is CSARDTRTSGRYEQFF.